The present T cell receptor beta chain was sequenced within a study of early T cells in non-severe SARS-CoV-2 infection. Germline V lookup: CDR1 LGHDT, CDR2 YNNKEL (reference sequence). This CDR3 region has 17 residues. Trimming took off 1 base at V and 0 bases at J, with 10 bases between the two ends. TCRdb re-derived calls from the 5' RACE reads in MiXCR, one entry per CDR3 protein. The sample comprises fewer than 85,000 distinct CDR3 sequences, around 14% of which are singletons, and approximately 5.7% rests with the top ten. The sequencing sample was made of whole blood. This clonotype was obtained from an adult who was a healthcare worker with PCR-confirmed SARS-CoV-2 infection or an uninfected control (not recorded which). The chain recombines TRBV3-1 with TRBJ2-6; D unclear. The CDR3, as DNA: TGTGCCAGCAGCCAAGGGTCGACCCTCTCTGGGGCCAACGTCCTGACTTTC. Amino acids: CASSQGSTLSGANVLTF.